Listed below are T cell receptor beta chains from one sample, sequenced in a study of Graves' ophthalmopathy and Graves' hyperthyroidism. TCRdb used MiXCR to reprocess the multiplex PCR reads, holding one entry per CDR3 protein. The sample yields fewer than 600,000 distinct CDR3 sequences, approximately 15% seen once. Sequenced sample: blood. These receptors came from a woman aged 25 to 45 with Graves' ophthalmopathy. Each CDR3 is given with its conserved first and last residue. A D gene is named only where the DNA matches it firmly. Clone size is stated in some rows and not others, as once, few, many or a class when expanded.

D gene	clone size	V gene	J gene	CDR3 protein	CDR3 DNA
NA	many	TRBV19	TRBJ1-1	CASSIYLGGDTEAFF	TGTGCCAGTAGTATATATTTGGGTGGAGACACTGAAGCTTTCTTT
TRBD2	many	TRBV7-8	TRBJ2-7	CASSLPQREGSYEQYF	TGTGCCAGCAGCTTACCCCAGCGGGAGGGCAGCTACGAGCAGTACTTC
NA	many	TRBV28	TRBJ1-2	CASSFQVYGYTF	TGTGCCAGCAGTTTTCAAGTCTATGGCTACACCTTC
NA	NA	TRBV20-1	TRBJ2-7	CSAREAAAYEQYF	TGCAGTGCTAGAGAGGCTGCAGCCTACGAGCAGTACTTC
TRBD1	NA	TRBV27	TRBJ2-7	CASTSKGAVYEQYF	TGTGCCAGCACCTCGAAGGGGGCTGTTTACGAGCAGTACTTC
NA	many	TRBV3-1	TRBJ2-5	CASSPRTHSETQYF	TGTGCCAGCAGCCCCCGGACCCACAGTGAGACCCAGTACTTC
NA	many	TRBV6-1	TRBJ1-1	CASSDSGLWNTEAFF	TGTGCCAGCAGTGATTCGGGACTCTGGAACACTGAAGCTTTCTTT
TRBD1	few	TRBV18	TRBJ1-1	CASSPTSDRVGVF	TGTGCCAGCTCACCTACCTCGGACAGGGTGGGGGTATTT
TRBD1	many	TRBV27	TRBJ2-7	CASSLFGQGYEQYF	TGTGCCAGCAGTTTATTTGGACAGGGTTACGAGCAGTACTTC
NA	many	TRBV4-1	TRBJ1-5	CASSPLTVKNQPQHF	TGCGCCAGCAGCCCCCTTACAGTCAAGAATCAGCCCCAGCATTTT
NA	many	TRBV20-1	TRBJ2-5	CSPYAAGVAQYF	TGCAGTCCCTATGCGGCAGGGGTGGCCCAGTACTTC
NA	few	TRBV20-1	TRBJ1-5	CSAARVRNQPQHF	TGCAGTGCCGCCAGGGTGAGGAATCAGCCCCAGCATTTT
NA	many	TRBV24-1	TRBJ2-7	CATSDRGRTYEQYF	TGTGCCACCAGTGACCGGGGGCGTACCTACGAGCAGTACTTC
NA	once	TRBV24-1	TRBJ2-5	CATEQGESQYF	TGTGCCACGGAACAGGGAGAGTCCCAGTACTTC
TRBD1	many	TRBV20-1	TRBJ1-2	CSASRTGDDGYTF	TGCAGTGCTAGTAGGACAGGGGACGATGGCTACACCTTC
TRBD1	many	TRBV28	TRBJ2-7	CASSLYRGSYEQYF	TGTGCCAGCAGTTTATACAGGGGATCCTACGAGCAGTACTTC
NA	many	TRBV27	TRBJ2-5	CASRPAVLREETQYF	TGTGCCAGCCGTCCTGCGGTCTTAAGGGAGGAGACCCAGTACTTC
TRBD1	many	TRBV24-1	TRBJ2-7	CATSDPQAGGGEQYF	TGTGCCACCAGTGATCCGCAGGCAGGGGGCGGCGAGCAGTACTTC
NA	many	TRBV20-1	TRBJ2-5	CSARNGDANFQETQYF	TGCAGTGCTAGAAATGGGGACGCTAATTTCCAAGAGACCCAGTACTTC
TRBD2	NA	TRBV20-1	TRBJ2-7	CSARNPRLAGGGEQYF	TGCAGTGCTAGAAACCCCCGACTAGCGGGAGGGGGAGAGCAGTACTTC
NA	many	TRBV28	TRBJ2-6	CASSSGQFSGANVLTF	TGTGCCAGCAGTTCCGGACAGTTCTCTGGGGCCAACGTCCTGACTTTC
NA	NA	TRBV27	TRBJ2-5	CASSSQWESETQYF	TGTGCCAGCAGTTCCCAATGGGAGTCAGAGACCCAGTACTTC
NA	many	TRBV7-9	TRBJ1-1	CASSLSDTNTEAFF	TGTGCCAGCAGCTTATCAGACACGAACACTGAAGCTTTCTTT
TRBD1	many	TRBV7-2	TRBJ1-6	CASSLSGTGLTSPLHF	TGTGCCAGCAGCTTATCCGGGACAGGCCTAACTTCACCCCTCCACTTT
NA	many	TRBV19	TRBJ1-2	CASSAPYGYTF	TGTGCCAGTAGTGCGCCCTATGGCTACACCTTC
NA	few	TRBV28	TRBJ1-3	CASSLVRLSSFHTGNTIYF	TGTGCCAGCAGTTTAGTCAGGTTGAGTTCATTTCATACTGGAAACACCATATATTTT
NA	NA	TRBV11-3	TRBJ2-7	CASSPGLGPREQYF	TGTGCCAGCAGCCCCGGACTGGGCCCGCGCGAGCAGTACTTC
NA	few	TRBV28	TRBJ2-2	CASTPPHPGELFF	TGTGCCAGCACCCCCCCACACCCCGGGGAGCTGTTTTTT
NA	NA	TRBV9	TRBJ1-2	CASSVGKENYGYTF	TGTGCCAGCAGCGTAGGCAAGGAGAACTATGGCTACACCTTC